The clone carrying this T cell receptor beta chain was seen only a few times. Its antigen is currently unknown. These data are taken from a study of cytomegalovirus exposure and HLA in healthy donors. General study findings and limits: CMV serostatus alone was available as immune exposure information.

The PCR ran on 60 Vbeta and 13 Jbeta primers. Using immunoSEQ multiplex PCR, the repertoire was profiled, and TCRdb retains in-frame clones only, with some absent. The table records 100,000 to 150,000 clones, under 80% of them present only once. Trimming took 6 bases from V and 4 from J; bases not matched to a gene: 4. The CDR3 consists of 15 residues. CDR1 and CDR2 (germline): MRHNA, SNTAGT. Unrecorded immune exposures were likely, despite nominal health at sampling. The sample consisted of PBMCs. The receptor comes from a woman between 45 and 65 years old in good health and CMV-seropositive. The gene calls are TRBV6-4 and TRBJ2-2; 11 bases are a match to TRBD1. The CDR3 nucleotides read TGTGCCAGCAGCCCCGGGACAGGGGGCACCGGGGAGCTGTTTTTT. Residues: CASSPGTGGTGELFF.